Listed below are T cell receptor beta chains from one sample, sequenced in a study of blood T cell repertoires in COVID-19. Sequencing was performed with immunoSEQ multiplex PCR; in TCRdb, only in-frame clones are kept and a portion is missing. Of roughly 250,000 clones listed, approximately 90% were seen once; the top ten hold 2.1%. Sequencing was performed on peripheral blood. The source of these receptors is a woman aged 40 to 49 who had recovered from COVID-19. Each CDR3 is given with its conserved first and last residue. The D gene is left open where the match is weak. Expanded clones are given a class, and other clones once, few, many or no size at all.

D gene: TRBD1; V gene: TRBV28; J gene: TRBJ2-7; clone size: -; CDR3 DNA: TGTGCCAGCAGTCCACCGCCGGGACAGGGTCCCTACGAGCAGTACTTC; CDR3 protein: CASSPPPGQGPYEQYF
D gene: TRBD1; V gene: TRBV7-8; J gene: TRBJ2-1; clone size: -; CDR3 DNA: TGTGCCAGCAGCCCTGGACAGGGTTTGAATGAGCAGTTCTTC; CDR3 protein: CASSPGQGLNEQFF
D gene: TRBD1; V gene: TRBV12-5; J gene: TRBJ2-3; clone size: -; CDR3 DNA: TGTGCTAGTGGTTTGGGGACAGGGGCGGATACGCAGTATTTT; CDR3 protein: CASGLGTGADTQYF
D gene: -; V gene: TRBV5-4; J gene: TRBJ1-5; clone size: once; CDR3 DNA: TGTGCCAGCAGCTTCGACCAGGGTAGGGGCAATCAGCCCCAGCATTTT; CDR3 protein: CASSFDQGRGNQPQHF
D gene: TRBD1; V gene: TRBV2; J gene: TRBJ1-6; clone size: -; CDR3 DNA: TGTGCCGTTCTGCAGGGGGCCCCCTATAATTCACCCCTCCACTTT; CDR3 protein: CAVLQGAPYNSPLHF
D gene: -; V gene: TRBV28; J gene: TRBJ2-7; clone size: -; CDR3 DNA: TGTGCCAGCAGTTTTTATGTTCAGACAGTAACCTACGAGCAGTACTTC; CDR3 protein: CASSFYVQTVTYEQYF
D gene: -; V gene: TRBV18; J gene: TRBJ2-2; clone size: -; CDR3 DNA: TGTGCCAGCTCACCAGTATGGACAAACACCGGGGAGCTGTTTTTT; CDR3 protein: CASSPVWTNTGELFF
D gene: -; V gene: TRBV5-6; J gene: TRBJ1-3; clone size: -; CDR3 DNA: TGTGCCAGCACCTTCCGTAGGACAGCTGGAAACACCATATATTTT; CDR3 protein: CASTFRRTAGNTIYF
D gene: -; V gene: TRBV15; J gene: TRBJ2-7; clone size: -; CDR3 DNA: TGTGCCACCAGCAGAGATCTCGCAGGGGCTAACGAGCAGTACTTC; CDR3 protein: CATSRDLAGANEQYF
D gene: TRBD1; V gene: TRBV30; J gene: TRBJ1-2; clone size: once; CDR3 DNA: TGTGCCTCTACTCTCTCACAGGGGATGAGCTATGGCTACACCTTC; CDR3 protein: CASTLSQGMSYGYTF
D gene: TRBD2; V gene: TRBV7-8; J gene: TRBJ2-1; clone size: once; CDR3 DNA: TGTGCCAGCAGCTCACCCCTGGGACTAGCGGGGGGTCTATTCTCTGTTAGACATGAGCAGTTCTTC; CDR3 protein: CASSSPLGLAGGLFSVRHEQFF
D gene: -; V gene: TRBV14; J gene: TRBJ1-2; clone size: -; CDR3 DNA: TGTGCCAGCAGCCAAAACCGGGGGTTGGATGGCTACACCTTC; CDR3 protein: CASSQNRGLDGYTF
D gene: TRBD1; V gene: TRBV28; J gene: TRBJ1-2; clone size: once; CDR3 DNA: TGTGCCAGCAGTTACAGACAGGGAGCGTACTATGGCTACACCTTC; CDR3 protein: CASSYRQGAYYGYTF
D gene: -; V gene: TRBV19; J gene: TRBJ2-3; clone size: -; CDR3 DNA: TGTGCCAGTAGTATTAGAGGCGGAGATACGCAGTATTTT; CDR3 protein: CASSIRGGDTQYF
D gene: -; V gene: TRBV5-1; J gene: TRBJ2-7; clone size: once; CDR3 DNA: TGCGCCAGCAGCTTGGTCGGAGGTCCCACAACATACGAGCAGTACTTC; CDR3 protein: CASSLVGGPTTYEQYF
D gene: -; V gene: TRBV7-9; J gene: TRBJ2-7; clone size: -; CDR3 DNA: TGTGCCAGCAGCTACTCGGGGACGGGAGTCGAGCAGTACTTC; CDR3 protein: CASSYSGTGVEQYF
D gene: TRBD1; V gene: TRBV6-4; J gene: TRBJ1-4; clone size: -; CDR3 DNA: TGTGCCAGGGGACCCCGGGACAGGGATGGTAAACTGTTTTTT; CDR3 protein: CARGPRDRDGKLFF
D gene: -; V gene: TRBV30; J gene: TRBJ1-2; clone size: -; CDR3 DNA: TGTGCCTGGAGTGTCCCGGGGAGGGAGAGGGGAGGCTACACCTTC; CDR3 protein: CAWSVPGRERGGYTF
D gene: -; V gene: TRBV23-1; J gene: TRBJ2-2; clone size: -; CDR3 DNA: TGCGCCAGCAGTCAAGAGCCTCACTTTGGCACCGGGGAGCTGTTTTTT; CDR3 protein: CASSQEPHFGTGELFF
D gene: TRBD2; V gene: TRBV19; J gene: TRBJ2-2; clone size: few; CDR3 DNA: TGTGCCAGTAGTATCTCGGGACTAGCGGGGACGAACACCGGGGAGCTGTTTTTT; CDR3 protein: CASSISGLAGTNTGELFF
D gene: TRBD1; V gene: TRBV18; J gene: TRBJ1-1; clone size: once; CDR3 DNA: TGTGCCAGCTCTCTACAGGGGGCTGGGATGAACACTGAAGCTTTCTTT; CDR3 protein: CASSLQGAGMNTEAFF
D gene: TRBD1; V gene: TRBV2; J gene: TRBJ1-3; clone size: -; CDR3 DNA: TGTGCCAGCAGGAACCTTGGGACAGCTGGAAACACCATATATTTT; CDR3 protein: CASRNLGTAGNTIYF
D gene: TRBD1; V gene: TRBV11-2; J gene: TRBJ1-4; clone size: -; CDR3 DNA: TGTGCCAGCAGCTTGGGGACAGGGAGCTTAAATGAAAAACTGTTTTTT; CDR3 protein: CASSLGTGSLNEKLFF
D gene: TRBD1; V gene: TRBV6-1; J gene: TRBJ1-4; clone size: -; CDR3 DNA: TGTGCCAGCAGTGAAGACGGACCCGGGACAGGGAATGAAAAACTGTTTTTT; CDR3 protein: CASSEDGPGTGNEKLFF
D gene: TRBD2; V gene: TRBV4-3; J gene: TRBJ2-4; clone size: -; CDR3 DNA: TGCGCCAGCAGCCGAATGGGGACTAGCGGGGCCGAAGCCAAAAACATTCAGTACTTC; CDR3 protein: CASSRMGTSGAEAKNIQYF